This TCR beta chain was sequenced in a study of shared clonotypes between healthy human individuals (dated by TCRdb to the early 2020s). In terms of the full investigation: Three men and a couple of women, aged 18 to 49 years, made up the cohort. Blood TCR repertoires of about 5 healthy adults were deeply sequenced to estimate repertoire size and the extent of clonotype sharing between individuals. Per donor, three plates each were used for CD4 naive and CD4 memory, two for CD8 naive, and one for CD8 memory. Libraries were prepared and TCR repertoires were sequenced by different laboratories using diverse techniques, in order to increase sequencing depth and limit assay-specific biases. Leukapheresis yielded between about 0.85 and 9 billion PBMCs per donor. Overall study outcomes, separate from this receptor: Higher generation probabilities were observed for clonotypes shared by all four sorted-subset donors than for non-shared clonotypes. Because the study included a small number of donors, the genetic and exposure-history diversity represented was limited. Larger estimated clonotype richness was generally found for naive subsets than for memory subsets. Sampling was limited to blood, and TCR repertoires in tissue likely differ from TCR repertoires in blood. Even with the large sequencing depth, rarefaction of the sorted-subset datasets indicated that sequencing was incomplete. About 5% of naive CD4, approximately 3.7% of naive CD8, roughly 2.4% of memory CD4, and approximately 0.4% of memory CD8 clonotypes were shared across a few donors. Based on pairwise subsampling, the degree of clonotype sharing among donors was expected to be affected by sequencing depth.

The donors were healthy, HIV-negative adults with no recently reported acute infections or vaccinations. Only Caucasian adults living in Nashville, Tennessee, USA were represented among the donors. CD4+ T cells were enriched by magnetic negative selection, after which naive cells were positively selected on CD45RA and the negative fraction was taken as the memory subset. After blood collection by leukapheresis, PBMCs were isolated using Ficoll-Histopaque density gradient centrifugation and then cryopreserved in the vapor phase of liquid nitrogen. Purity and quantity of every magnetically sorted T cell population were checked by analytical flow cytometry. From each sorted fraction, genomic DNA was isolated and quantified by UV absorbance on a Nanodrop 2000c. Note on this clone: Its binding antigen is unknown. There are no base qualities to consult, and no much larger clone falls within one base.

The V end loses 2 bases and the J end loses 5 bases, and a stretch of 12 bases separates them. The germline V gene gives CDR1 as SNHLY and CDR2 as FYNNEI. The CDR3, cysteine through phenylalanine, is 14 amino acids long. Only the CDR3 part of the read is kept: 42 bases, read in frame from the first base. Using the deep immunoSEQ assay, TCR CDR3 regions were amplified from genomic DNA by multiplex PCR. Genomic DNA extracted from each cell subset was distributed evenly over all wells of several immunoSEQ 96-well plates, and each plate served as one replicate. For sorted subsets, each replicate PCR was loaded with 150 to 250 ng genomic DNA, equivalent to about 30,000 T cell genomes. Purified libraries were measured with a Qubit 3.0 fluorometer, size-checked on a Bioanalyzer 2100, and measured again with the KAPA Library Quantification kit. Every immunoSEQ 96-well plate was sequenced on a dedicated single-read 150-cycle Illumina NextSeq 550 flow cell. For the original study's pipeline: Because the immunoSEQ output included only junctional sequences and no quality scores, the filtering could not be the same as the filtering used for full-length reads. To assign V/J genes and CDR3, sequences were annotated using PyIR, a Python wrapper for IgBLAST v1.9, with IMGT germline references. Reads were removed for weak V/J assignments (E-value above 1e-6), missing CDR3, stop codons, out-of-frame junctions, or ambiguous translated residues. V3J clonotypes were defined as sequences sharing an identical inferred V gene, J gene, and CDR3 amino acid sequence. Percentage overlap between repertoires was computed as shared unique clonotypes divided by the size of the smaller repertoire. RTK rarefaction, the Chao1 estimator, and Recon v2.1 estimates of unobserved clonotypes were used to assess repertoire richness. Generation probabilities were computed with OLGA for all TCRbeta clonotypes obtained by the gDNA method from four donors. TCRdb obtained this table from immuneACCESS and retained in-frame rearrangements with V and J assigned. These tables miss some clones; where compared with another copy, unresolved V genes account for less than half of the shortfall, and the remainder is unexplained. The DNA gave D and trimming, while V, J and clone size come from that table. The sample includes 150,000 to 200,000 clones, with approximately 60% observed a single time. Roughly a tenth of the sample is in the top ten clones.

The rearrangement joined TRBV2 to TRBJ2-5; no D segment can be confidently identified. The material sequenced was memory CD4+ T cells sorted from blood. The cell subset or site label for this specimen denotes: CD45RA-negative fraction. This TCR derives from a man between 25 and 39 years old in good health. The bases are TGTGCCAGCAGTGAATTAGGGATCGGTGAGACCCAGTACTTC. The resulting protein is CASSELGIGETQYF.